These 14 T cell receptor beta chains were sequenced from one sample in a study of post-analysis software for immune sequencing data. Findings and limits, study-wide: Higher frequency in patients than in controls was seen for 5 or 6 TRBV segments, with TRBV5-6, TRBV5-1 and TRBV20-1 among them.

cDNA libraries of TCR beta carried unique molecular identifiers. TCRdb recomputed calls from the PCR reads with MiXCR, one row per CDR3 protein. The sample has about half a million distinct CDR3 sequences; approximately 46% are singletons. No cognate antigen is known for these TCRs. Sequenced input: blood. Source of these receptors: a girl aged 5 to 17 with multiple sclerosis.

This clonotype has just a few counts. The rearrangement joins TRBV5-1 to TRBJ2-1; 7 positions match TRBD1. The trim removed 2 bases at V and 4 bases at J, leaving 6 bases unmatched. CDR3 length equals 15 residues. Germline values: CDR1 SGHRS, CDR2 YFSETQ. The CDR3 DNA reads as TGCGCCAGCAGCTTCACCGGGACAGTGTACAATGAGCAGTTCTTC. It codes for CASSFTGTVYNEQFF.

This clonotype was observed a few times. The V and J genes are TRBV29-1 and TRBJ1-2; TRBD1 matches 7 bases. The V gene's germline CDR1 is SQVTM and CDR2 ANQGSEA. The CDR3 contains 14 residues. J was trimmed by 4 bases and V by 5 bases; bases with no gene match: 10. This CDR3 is CSVTRQGGSYGYTF. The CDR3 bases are TGCAGCGTTACAAGACAGGGAGGTAGCTATGGCTACACCTTC.

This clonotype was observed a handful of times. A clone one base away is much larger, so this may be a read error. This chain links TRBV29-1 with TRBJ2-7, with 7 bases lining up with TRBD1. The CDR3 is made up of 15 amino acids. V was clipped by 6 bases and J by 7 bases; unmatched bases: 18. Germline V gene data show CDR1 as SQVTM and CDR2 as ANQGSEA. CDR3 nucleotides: TGCAGCGTCCAAATTAGGGGGACAGCCGGCGGGGAGCAGTACTTC. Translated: CSVQIRGTAGGEQYF.

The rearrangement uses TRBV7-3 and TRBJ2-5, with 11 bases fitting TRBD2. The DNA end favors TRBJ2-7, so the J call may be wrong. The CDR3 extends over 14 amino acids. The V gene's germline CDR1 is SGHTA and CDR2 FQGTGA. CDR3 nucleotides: TGTGCCAGCAGCGTGACTAGCGGGACGTACGAGCAGTACTTC. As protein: CASSVTSGTYEQYF.

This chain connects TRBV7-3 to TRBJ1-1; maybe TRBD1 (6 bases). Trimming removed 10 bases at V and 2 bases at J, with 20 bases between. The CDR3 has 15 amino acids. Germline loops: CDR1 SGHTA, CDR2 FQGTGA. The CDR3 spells CATRLNSGENTEAFF. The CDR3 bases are TGTGCCACCCGTCTCAACTCAGGGGAAAACACTGAAGCTTTCTTT.

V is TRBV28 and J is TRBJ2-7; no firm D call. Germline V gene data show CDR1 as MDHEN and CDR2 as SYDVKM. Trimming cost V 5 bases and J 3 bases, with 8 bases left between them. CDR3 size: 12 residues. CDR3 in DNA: TGTGCCAGCAGTCGACTCATCTACGAGCAGTACTTC. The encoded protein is CASSRLIYEQYF.

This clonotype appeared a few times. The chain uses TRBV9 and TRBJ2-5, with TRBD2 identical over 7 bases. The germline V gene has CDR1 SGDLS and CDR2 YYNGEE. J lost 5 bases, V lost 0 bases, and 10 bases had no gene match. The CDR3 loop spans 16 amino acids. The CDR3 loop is CASSVGSSGIPETQYF. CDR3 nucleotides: TGTGCCAGCAGCGTAGGGTCCAGCGGGATCCCGGAGACCCAGTACTTC.

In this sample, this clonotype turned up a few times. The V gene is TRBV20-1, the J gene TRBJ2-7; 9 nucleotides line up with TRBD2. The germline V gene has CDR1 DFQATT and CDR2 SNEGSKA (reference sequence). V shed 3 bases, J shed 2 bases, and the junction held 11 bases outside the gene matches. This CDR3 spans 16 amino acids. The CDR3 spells CSARGASGDLTYEQYF. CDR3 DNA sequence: TGCAGTGCTAGGGGGGCTAGCGGGGACCTTACCTACGAGCAGTACTTC.

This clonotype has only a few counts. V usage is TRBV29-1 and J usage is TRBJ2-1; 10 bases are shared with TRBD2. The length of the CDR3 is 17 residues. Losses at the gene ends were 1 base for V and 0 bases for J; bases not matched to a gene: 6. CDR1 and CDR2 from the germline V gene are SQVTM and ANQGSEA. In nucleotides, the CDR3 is TGCAGCGTTGAAGGCCCCGCTAGCGGGAGCTCCTACAATGAGCAGTTCTTC. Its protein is CSVEGPASGSSYNEQFF.

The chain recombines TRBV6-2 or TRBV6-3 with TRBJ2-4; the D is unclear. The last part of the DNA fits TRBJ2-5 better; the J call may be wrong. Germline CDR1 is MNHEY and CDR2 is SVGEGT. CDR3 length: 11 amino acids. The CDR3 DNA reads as TGTGCCAGCAGCCGGATTGAGACCCAGTACTTC. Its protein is CASSRIETQYF.

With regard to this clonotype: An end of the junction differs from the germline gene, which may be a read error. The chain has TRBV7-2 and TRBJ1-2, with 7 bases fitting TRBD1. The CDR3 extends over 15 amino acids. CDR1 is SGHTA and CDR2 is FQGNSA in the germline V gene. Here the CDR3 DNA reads TGTGCCAGCAGCCACATAGACCGGGACAGCTATAGCTACACCTTC. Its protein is CASSHIDRDSYSYTF. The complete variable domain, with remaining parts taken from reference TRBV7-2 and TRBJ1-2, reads GAGVSQSPSNKVTEKGKDVELRCDPISGHTALYWYRQSLGQGLEFLIYFQGNSAPDKSGLPSDRFSAERTGGSVSTLTIQRTQQEDSAVYLCASSHIDRDSYSYTFGSGTRLTVV.

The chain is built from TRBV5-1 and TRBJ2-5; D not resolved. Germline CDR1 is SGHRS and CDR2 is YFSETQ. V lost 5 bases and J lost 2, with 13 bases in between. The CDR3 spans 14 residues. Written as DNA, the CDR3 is TGCGCCAGCAGGACCAGGAGTCGACAAGAGACCCAGTACTTC. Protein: CASRTRSRQETQYF. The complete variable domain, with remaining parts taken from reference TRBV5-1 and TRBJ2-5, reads KAGVTQTPRYLIKTRGQQVTLSCSPISGHRSVSWYQQTPGQGLQFLFEYFSETQRNKGNFPGRFSGRQFSNSRSEMNVSTLELGDSALYLCASRTRSRQETQYFGPGTRLLVL.

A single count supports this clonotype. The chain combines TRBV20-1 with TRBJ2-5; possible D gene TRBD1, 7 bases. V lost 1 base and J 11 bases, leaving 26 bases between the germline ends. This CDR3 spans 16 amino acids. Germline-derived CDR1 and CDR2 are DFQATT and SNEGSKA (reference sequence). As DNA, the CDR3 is TGCAGTGCTAGAGTCGTTCAGGGGGGCCTTTACAATGAGCAGTACTTC. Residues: CSARVVQGGLYNEQYF.

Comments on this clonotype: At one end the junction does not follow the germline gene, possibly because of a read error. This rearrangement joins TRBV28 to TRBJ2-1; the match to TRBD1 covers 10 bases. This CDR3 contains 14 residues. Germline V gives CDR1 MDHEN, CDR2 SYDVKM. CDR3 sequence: CVSSSDRGLGEQFF. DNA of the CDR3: TGTGTCAGCAGTAGCGACAGGGGGCTTGGTGAGCAGTTCTTC. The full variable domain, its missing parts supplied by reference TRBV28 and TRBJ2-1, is DVKVTQSSRYLVKRTGEKVFLECVQDMDHENMFWYRQDPGLGLRLIYFSYDVKMKEKGDIPEGYSVSREKKERFSLILESASTNQTSMYLCVSSSDRGLGEQFFGPGTRLTVL.